Below are 18 T cell receptor beta chains sequenced from a single sample in a study of T cell responses to AZD1222 COVID-19 vaccine. The method was immunoSEQ multiplex PCR; TCRdb's version includes in-frame clones alone and lacks a portion of them. The profile shows 100,000 or so clones, around 90% of them singletons. The sequences come from peripheral blood, collected on day 0 of AZD1222 vaccination. Source of these receptors: an adult in good health.

This chain connects TRBV30 to TRBJ1-5; a possible D gene is TRBD1 (6 bases). Germline CDR1 reads GTSNPN; CDR2 reads SVGIG (reference sequence). The length of the CDR3 is 15 residues. V was cut by 1 base and J by 8 bases, with 18 bases left in between. The CDR3 is CAWSGVGTGRKPQHF. In nucleotides, the CDR3 is TGTGCCTGGAGTGGGGTTGGAACAGGGCGCAAGCCCCAGCATTTT.

The chain uses TRBV5-1 and TRBJ1-1, with D perhaps TRBD1 (6 bases). CDR3 length: 15 residues. Per germline, CDR1 SGHRS and CDR2 YFSETQ. V was pared by 5 bases and J by 2 bases, with 16 bases between. CDR3 nucleotides: TGCGCCAGCAGTCCAGGGGTGGGTAGAAACACTGAAGCTTTCTTT. Amino acid sequence: CASSPGVGRNTEAFF.

This chain joins TRBV28 and TRBJ2-5, with D perhaps matching TRBD1 (6 bases). Germline assignment: CDR1 MDHEN and CDR2 SYDVKM. Deletions cut 6 bases from V and 5 bases from J, with 19 bases between. This CDR3 is 15 amino acids long. The DNA for the CDR3 is TGTGCCAGCAGCGCCTCAGGGGAAAGGTGGGAGACCCAGTACTTC. It codes for CASSASGERWETQYF.

This chain uses TRBV27 with TRBJ2-5, with D perhaps TRBD1 (6 bases). The germline V gene encodes CDR1 MNHEY and CDR2 SMNVEV (reference sequence). V was shortened by 3 bases and J by 12 bases, with 14 bases between the two germline ends. The CDR3 has 12 residues. CDR3: CASSFLYGDKYF. The DNA for the CDR3 is TGTGCCAGCAGTTTTTTGTACGGGGACAAGTACTTC.

This chain links TRBV3-1 (or the pseudogene TRBV3-2) with TRBJ1-2; no clear D. The germline V gene has CDR1 LGHDT and CDR2 YNNKEL (reference sequence). V gave up 4 bases and J gave up 2 bases, with 11 bases separating them. There are 14 residues in the CDR3. CDR3 coding DNA: TGTGCCAGCAGCCTTGGCCCGGCGAACTATGGCTACACCTTC. Protein product: CASSLGPANYGYTF.

The chain is built from TRBV7-9 and TRBJ2-1, with 8 nucleotides matching TRBD1. Germline trimming cut 5 bases from V and 1 base from J; bases unmatched to any gene: 4. The CDR3 spans 15 residues. Germline-derived CDR1 and CDR2 are SEHNR and FQNEAQ (reference sequence). The CDR3 sequence is CASSSRDRSYNEQFF. The CDR3 nucleotides read TGTGCCAGCAGCAGCCGGGACAGGTCCTACAATGAGCAGTTCTTC.

The rearrangement joins TRBV6-5 to TRBJ1-6; no firm D call. Looked up from germline, CDR1 is MNHEY and CDR2 is SVGAGI. V was cut by 8 bases and J by 0 bases, with 5 bases left in between. The CDR3 is 13 residues long. The CDR3 DNA reads as TGTGCCAGCCAAAGCTCCTATAATTCACCCCTCCACTTT. Translation gives CASQSSYNSPLHF.

Comment on this clone: Other nucleotide sequences from this sample produce the same CDR3. The chain employs TRBV15 and TRBJ1-2, with TRBD1 as a possible D gene (5 bases). The V end lost 1 base, the J end lost 4 bases, and 7 bases lay between the germline ends. This CDR3 comprises 13 residues. Germline-derived CDR1 and CDR2 are LNHNV and YYDKDF (reference sequence). In DNA form, the CDR3 reads TGTGCCACCAGCAGAGGCCAGGGCTATGGCTACACCTTC. As protein: CATSRGQGYGYTF. The whole variable domain, filled in from reference TRBV15 and TRBJ1-2, reads DAMVIQNPRYQVTQFGKPVTLSCSQTLNHNVMYWYQQKSSQAPKLLFHYYDKDFNNEADTPDNFQSRRPNTSFCFLDIRSPGLGDTAMYLCATSRGQGYGYTFGSGTRLTVV.

V usage is TRBV9 and J usage is TRBJ1-1; D is unclear. Germline CDR1 is SGDLS and CDR2 is YYNGEE. Trimming pared 3 bases from V and 0 bases from J, leaving 6 bases between. CDR3 length: 13 amino acids. CDR3 coding DNA: TGTGCCAGCAGCGCTGAGATGAACACTGAAGCTTTCTTT. Its protein is CASSAEMNTEAFF.

Written as DNA, the CDR3 is TGTGCCAGCAGCCCGACAGGTTATCAGCCCCAGCATTTT. It yields the protein CASSPTGYQPQHF. V and J are TRBV7-8 and TRBJ1-5, with a possible D match to TRBD1 (6 bases). This CDR3 spans 13 amino acids. Germline V gene lookup returns CDR1 SGHVS and CDR2 FQNEAQ. The germline V and J ends were trimmed by 5 bases and 5 bases, with 10 bases remaining between them.

This sequence joins TRBV4-2 and TRBJ1-1, with a tentative D call TRBD1 (5 bases). Germline V gives CDR1 LGHNA, CDR2 YNFKEQ. The CDR3 has 16 amino acids. The V end was cut by 4 bases, the J end by 3 bases, with 18 bases between. The CDR3 DNA sequence: TGTGCCAGCAGCCGCTCAGGGACGGAGAGGGACACTGAAGCTTTCTTT. Residues: CASSRSGTERDTEAFF.

The chain recombines TRBV18 with TRBJ2-1, with TRBD1 matching over 8 bases. Per the germline V gene, CDR1 is KGHSH and CDR2 is LQKENI. V lost 5 bases, J lost 7 bases, and 13 bases stayed unmatched. This CDR3 contains 16 residues. CDR3 sequence (DNA): TGTGCCAGCTCAAGGCGCGCCAGGGGGCAAGAGAATGAGCAGTTCTTC. It yields the protein CASSRRARGQENEQFF.

This clone has a single count. The J gene is TRBJ2-1, the V gene TRBV9, with 13 bases lining up with TRBD2. The germline CDR1 and CDR2 sequences are SGDLS and YYNGEE. This CDR3 region has 16 residues. The ends lost 4 bases at V and 7 bases at J; junction bases unmatched: 8. The CDR3 DNA is TGTGCCAGCAGCCCCGGACTAGCGGGAGTGGATAATGAGCAGTTCTTC. As protein: CASSPGLAGVDNEQFF. Full variable domain (rest looked up from reference TRBV9 and TRBJ2-1): DSGVTQTPKHLITATGQRVTLRCSPRSGDLSVYWYQQSLDQGLQFLIQYYNGEERAKGNILERFSAQQFPDLHSELNLSSLELGDSALYFCASSPGLAGVDNEQFFGPGTRLTVL.

The chain employs TRBV4-1 and TRBJ2-3, with D perhaps assigned TRBD1 or TRBD2 (5 bases each). Trimming cost V 0 bases and J 10 bases, with 11 bases left between them. CDR3 length: 13 residues. The germline V gene has CDR1 MGHRA and CDR2 YSYEKL. For the CDR3, the DNA is TGCGCCAGCAGCCAAGAGGAGACGGGACCGCAGTATTTT. Residues: CASSQEETGPQYF.

The J gene is TRBJ2-3, the V gene TRBV7-2; TRBD2 matches at 10 bases. The CDR3 runs 18 residues. V shed 5 bases, J shed 6 bases, and the junction held 17 bases outside the gene matches. The germline gives CDR1 SGHTA, CDR2 FQGNSA. Written as DNA, the CDR3 is TGTGCCAGCAGCCCAGCCTTGGGGGCTAGCGGGAGTTGGGATACGCAGTATTTT. Translating gives CASSPALGASGSWDTQYF.

V usage is TRBV11-2 and J usage is TRBJ1-6; D may be TRBD1 (5 bases). Per germline, CDR1 SGHAT and CDR2 FQNNGV. This CDR3 has 12 amino acids. The germline V and J ends were trimmed by 1 base and 16 bases, with 11 bases remaining between them. For the CDR3, the DNA is TGTGCCAGCAGCTTAGGTGGGACCGGACTCCACTTT. This codes for CASSLGGTGLHF.

V is TRBV9 and J is TRBJ2-6; perhaps TRBD1 as D (5 bases). Germline-derived CDR1 and CDR2 are SGDLS and YYNGEE. There are 15 residues in the CDR3. Trimming stripped 4 bases from V and 0 bases from J, with 8 bases between. CDR3 sequence (DNA): TGTGCCAGCAGCTCGACAGACTCTGGGGCCAACGTCCTGACTTTC. Protein: CASSSTDSGANVLTF.

The chain has TRBV5-6 and TRBJ2-1; 8 bases fit TRBD2. V was pared by 2 bases and J by 8 bases, with 9 bases of the junction left unmatched. The CDR3 spans 15 residues. Germline V gene data show CDR1 as SGHDT and CDR2 as YYEEEE. This CDR3 reads CASSFFSGKVDEQFF. The CDR3 coding sequence is TGTGCCAGCAGCTTTTTTAGCGGGAAGGTCGATGAGCAGTTCTTC.